This T cell receptor beta chain was sequenced for a study of blood T cell repertoires in COVID-19. The overall study: Specimens from acute and convalescent COVID-19 originated in the United States, Italy and Spain. From T cells, B-cell-depleted T cells, or PBMCs came the material, which was cDNA or gDNA.

This CDR3 spans 16 amino acids. V was clipped by 3 bases and J by 1 base; unmatched bases: 7. CDR1 is SNHLY and CDR2 is FYNNEI in the germline V gene. Per the original methods: The assay estimated nucleated cells by amplifying reference gene primers. Sequencing used immunoSEQ multiplex PCR; TCRdb keeps in-frame clones, though not all of them. That table gives V, J and clone size, and the DNA gave D and trimming. The repertoire includes about 200,000 clones, 80% of them detected once, and 5.5% to 7% sits in the top ten. V and J are TRBV2 and TRBJ2-3; the match to TRBD2 covers 7 bases. This TCR was sampled from a woman in her seventies with acute or convalescent COVID-19. The specimen was peripheral blood. The CDR3 bases are TGTGCCAGCAGTGATGGGTTAGCGGGTGGCACAGATACGCAGTATTTT. It is translated as CASSDGLAGGTDTQYF.